This T cell receptor beta chain comes out of a study of shared clonotypes between healthy human individuals. The overall study: Each donor had three CD4 naive, three CD4 memory, two CD8 naive and one CD8 memory plate.

On this clone: The antigen is unknown.

CDR3 length equals 14 residues. Germline CDR1 and CDR2: SGHRS and YFSETQ. V shed 4 bases and J shed 6 bases, with 16 bases lying between them. On sorted subsets, replicate PCRs used 200 to 250 ng DNA, or 30,000 or so T cell genomes. TCRdb's table, derived via immunoSEQ multiplex PCR, lists solely in-frame clones and lacks some. The table records around 370,000 clones, approximately 96% of them present only once. Study conclusions and caveats: Relative to their counterparts shared across all four donors, non-shared clonotypes exhibited diminished generation probabilities. The small donor group covered limited genetic and exposure diversity.

This receptor was taken from a man under 40 in good health. The chain links TRBV5-1 to TRBJ1-1, with D perhaps matching TRBD1 (6 bases). Material: memory CD8+ T cells sorted from blood. The sample's subset: CD45RO+ cells pooled with CCR7-negative TemRA cells. The DNA for the CDR3 is TGCGCCAGCAGCCTAAACCCCGGACAGCCTGAAGCTTTCTTT. It yields the protein CASSLNPGQPEAFF.